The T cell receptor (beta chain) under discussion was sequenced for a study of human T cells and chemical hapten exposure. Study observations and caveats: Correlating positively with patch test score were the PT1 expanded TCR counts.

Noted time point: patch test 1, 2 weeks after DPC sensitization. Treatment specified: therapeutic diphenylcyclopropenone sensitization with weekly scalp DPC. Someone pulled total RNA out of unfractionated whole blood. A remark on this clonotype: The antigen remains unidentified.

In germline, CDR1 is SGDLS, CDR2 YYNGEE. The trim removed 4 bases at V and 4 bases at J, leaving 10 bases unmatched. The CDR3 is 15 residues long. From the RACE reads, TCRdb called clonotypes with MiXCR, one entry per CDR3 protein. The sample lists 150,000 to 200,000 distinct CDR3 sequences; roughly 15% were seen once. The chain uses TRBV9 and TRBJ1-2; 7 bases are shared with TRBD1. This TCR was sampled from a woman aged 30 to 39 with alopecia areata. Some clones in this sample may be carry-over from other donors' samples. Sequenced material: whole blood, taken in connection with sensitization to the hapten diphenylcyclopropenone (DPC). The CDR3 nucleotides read TGTGCCAGCAGCCCTACCACAGGGGCGGCCTATGGCTACACCTTC. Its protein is CASSPTTGAAYGYTF.